The clone carrying this T cell receptor (beta chain) occurred a few times. The entry originates in a study of blood T cell repertoires in COVID-19. Sequencing was performed with immunoSEQ multiplex PCR; in TCRdb, only in-frame clones are kept and a portion is missing. The profile shows some 400,000 clones, under 90% of them singletons. The V segment lost 0 bases and the J segment 7 bases; nucleotides outside the gene matches: 6. The CDR3 is made up of 14 amino acids. Germline V CDR1 and CDR2: SGHNT, YYREEE (reference sequence). The rearrangement links TRBV5-4 to TRBJ2-7, with 8 bases fitting TRBD1. This receptor was taken from a woman aged 30 to 39 who had recovered from COVID-19. The sample consisted of PBMCs or T cells enriched from blood (not recorded which). This CDR3 is CASSLGTGMEEQYF. DNA of the CDR3: TGTGCCAGCAGCTTGGGGACAGGGATGGAGGAGCAGTACTTC. The variable domain in full, with the rest retrieved from reference TRBV5-4 and TRBJ2-7, is ETGVTQSPTHLIKTRGQQVTLRCSSQSGHNTVSWYQQALGQGPQFIFQYYREEENGRGNFPPRFSGLQFPNYSSELNVNALELDDSALYLCASSLGTGMEEQYFGPGTRLTVT.